This TCR beta chain was obtained from a study of a mutant IDH1 vaccine in newly diagnosed glioma. For the study at large: Eight vaccinations were given in weeks 1, 3, 5, 7, 11, 15, 19 and 23.

The CDR3 loop spans 13 amino acids. Germline CDR1 reads MGHRA; CDR2 reads YSYEKL. Trimming removed 4 bases from V and 0 bases from J, with 6 bases in between. Points on this clone: Antigen: not known.

The time point denotes: week 11, during vaccination. Topical imiquimod was applied with each vaccine dose, which held 300 ug of mutant IDH1 20-mer peptide. Clones were sequenced by immunoSEQ multiplex PCR, and TCRdb holds only the in-frame ones, with some missing. Among about 21,000 clones, nearly 90% were seen once, and the ten largest hold around 5.7%. V is TRBV4-1 and J is TRBJ1-1; no firm D call. This specimen was PBMCs, taken from a glioma patient whose treatment included an IDH1 peptide vaccine. The TCR was taken from a woman aged 40-49 years with glioma. The CDR3 DNA sequence: TGCGCCAGCAGCCTTCAGATGAACACTGAAGCTTTCTTT. Translation: CASSLQMNTEAFF.